This entry lists 29 T cell receptor beta chains sequenced from one sample in a study of blood T cell repertoires in COVID-19. The table came from immunoSEQ multiplex PCR; TCRdb's copy has only in-frame clones and leaves some out. The repertoire consists of some 500,000 clones, with roughly 88% occurring once and the leading ten covering roughly 1.9%. The sequenced sample was PBMCs or T cells enriched from blood (not recorded which). The receptors were gathered from a woman aged 40 to 50 who had recovered from COVID-19.

V gene TRBV11-2 combines with J gene TRBJ2-2, with 9 bases fitting TRBD2. The CDR3 length is 16 residues. Germline trimming cut 3 bases from V and 4 bases from J; bases unmatched to any gene: 6. The germline V gene encodes CDR1 SGHAT and CDR2 FQNNGV. CDR3 sequence reads: CASSLSSGRGTGELFF. The CDR3 DNA reads TGTGCCAGCAGCTTGAGTAGCGGGAGAGGCACCGGGGAGCTGTTTTTT.

The chain joins TRBV12-5 to TRBJ2-7; TRBD1 aligns across 7 bases. Per germline, CDR1 LGHNT and CDR2 FRNRAP. This CDR3 spans 15 amino acids. With 4 bases clipped from V and 2 bases from J, the junction kept 8 bases outside the gene matches. The DNA for the CDR3 is TGTGCTAGTGGTTCGCTCCGGGACAGACCCTACGAGCAGTACTTC. Translation gives CASGSLRDRPYEQYF.

V is TRBV5-8 and J is TRBJ1-1; TRBD1 matches at 7 bases. The CDR3 is made up of 12 amino acids. CDR1 and CDR2 from the germline V gene are SGHTS and YDEGEE. With V trimmed by 3 bases and J by 5 bases, 1 base remained unmatched. The CDR3 spells CASSYRGTEAFF. The CDR3 bases are TGTGCCAGCAGCTACAGGGGAACTGAAGCTTTCTTT.

The rearrangement uses TRBV19 and TRBJ1-2; no clear D gene. This CDR3 is built from 16 residues. The V and J ends lost 3 bases and 2 bases respectively, with 16 bases between them. Germline CDR1 reads LNHDA; CDR2 reads SQIVND (reference sequence). The CDR3 reads CASSIPGLMENYGYTF. CDR3 sequence (DNA): TGTGCCAGTAGTATCCCTGGACTGATGGAGAACTATGGCTACACCTTC.

V and J are TRBV12-3 or TRBV12-4 and TRBJ2-1, with a possible D match to TRBD1 (5 bases). Between the trimmed V and J ends, which lost 5 bases and 9 bases, there was a span of 11 bases. The CDR3 extends over 12 amino acids. CDR3 in amino acids: CASSPQGSEQFF. CDR3 coding DNA: TGTGCCAGCAGTCCCCAGGGAAGTGAGCAGTTCTTC.

J is TRBJ1-1 and V is TRBV29-1; D not resolved. CDR1 is SQVTM, CDR2 ANQGSEA, per germline. The CDR3 covers 13 residues. Trimming left V 3 bases short and J 1 base short, with 9 bases between. The DNA for the CDR3 is TGCAGCGTTGAGGGCCAGGAGAACACTGAAGCTTTCTTT. Translating it yields CSVEGQENTEAFF.

The chain joins TRBV6-5 to TRBJ1-2; D gene unclear. V gave up 0 bases and J gave up 8 bases, with 13 bases separating them. The CDR3 covers 14 residues. In germline, CDR1 is MNHEY, CDR2 SVGAGI. CDR3 protein: CASSYSEGTSGYTF. In nucleotides, the CDR3 is TGTGCCAGCAGTTACTCGGAGGGAACGAGCGGCTACACCTTC.

The rearrangement uses TRBV5-1 and TRBJ1-2; D might be TRBD1 (6 bases). CDR1 is SGHRS, CDR2 YFSETQ, per germline. The CDR3 runs 17 residues. With 0 bases removed from V and 0 bases from J, the gap between germline ends came to 15 bases. The CDR3 coding sequence is TGCGCCAGCAGCTTGGCGACTACAGGGAAGACTAACTATGGCTACACCTTC. This translates into CASSLATTGKTNYGYTF.

J is TRBJ2-1 and V is TRBV30, with D uncertain. Germline loops: CDR1 GTSNPN, CDR2 SVGIG (reference sequence). This CDR3 has 14 amino acids. The V end was cut by 3 bases, the J end by 8 bases, with 17 bases between. The CDR3 DNA is TGTGCCTGGAGAGGAGCATCATTACGCGATGAGCAGTTCTTC. The encoded protein is CAWRGASLRDEQFF.

This clone has at least ten counts. The chain joins TRBV9 to TRBJ1-1; 10 bases align to TRBD1. Germline CDR1 SGDLS, CDR2 YYNGEE. V dropped 3 bases and J dropped 1; count of bases not matched to a gene: 6. The CDR3 sequence is 16 residues long. The CDR3 loop reads CASSARDRGPNTEAFF. CDR3 DNA: TGTGCCAGCAGCGCCCGGGACAGGGGCCCGAACACTGAAGCTTTCTTT. The complete variable domain, with remaining parts taken from reference TRBV9 and TRBJ1-1, reads DSGVTQTPKHLITATGQRVTLRCSPRSGDLSVYWYQQSLDQGLQFLIQYYNGEERAKGNILERFSAQQFPDLHSELNLSSLELGDSALYFCASSARDRGPNTEAFFGQGTRLTVV.

This chain uses TRBV30 with TRBJ2-1, with 7 bases matching TRBD1. J gave up 8 bases and V 2 bases, and 9 bases lay outside the gene matches. Germline CDR1 GTSNPN, CDR2 SVGIG (reference sequence). The CDR3 is 14 amino acids. Written as DNA, the CDR3 is TGTGCCTGGAGTATGGTGACAGGGCGCGATGAGCAGTTCTTC. Its translation: CAWSMVTGRDEQFF.

The CDR3 DNA reads TGTGCCAGCAGCGACTCGACTAGCGGCTACAATGAGCAGTTCTTC. Residues: CASSDSTSGYNEQFF. The chain employs TRBV5-4 and TRBJ2-1, with 9 bases aligning to TRBD2. V dropped 4 bases and J dropped 3; count of bases not matched to a gene: 5. The V gene's germline CDR1 is SGHNT and CDR2 YYREEE (reference sequence). This CDR3 has 15 amino acids.

This clone was found once. The rearrangement uses TRBV6-6 and TRBJ2-1, with 9 bases that match TRBD2. The length of the CDR3 is 16 residues. The ends lost 10 bases at V and 2 bases at J; junction bases unmatched: 12. CDR1 and CDR2 from the germline V gene are MNHNY and SVGAGI (reference sequence). This chain's CDR3 is CATLSIAGETYNEQFF. CDR3 sequence (DNA): TGTGCCACACTTAGTATAGCGGGAGAAACCTACAATGAGCAGTTCTTC.

The V gene is TRBV5-6, the J gene TRBJ1-5; D unclear. CDR1 is SGHDT, CDR2 YYEEEE, per germline. The CDR3 contains 13 residues. V was shortened by 5 bases and J by 3 bases, with 9 bases between the two germline ends. The CDR3 DNA sequence: TGTGCCAGCAGTGAAAAGCCCAATCAGCCCCAGCATTTT. This gives the protein CASSEKPNQPQHF.

J is TRBJ1-5 and V is TRBV19; D is unresolved. The CDR3 contains 14 residues. The ends were cut back, 5 bases at V and 6 bases at J, with 14 bases in the middle. Germline V gene sequence: CDR1 LNHDA, CDR2 SQIVND (reference sequence). The CDR3 nucleotides are TGTGCCAGTAGTCACATTCTAGGCCCTCAGCCCCAGCATTTT. Its protein is CASSHILGPQPQHF.

The chain has TRBV7-9 and TRBJ2-7; 10 nucleotides line up with TRBD2. Germline loops: CDR1 SEHNR, CDR2 FQNEAQ (reference sequence). Trimming at V came to 3 bases and at J to 2 bases, leaving 7 bases not matched to a gene. This CDR3 is built from 16 residues. The CDR3 DNA sequence: TGTGCCAGCAGCTTTTCTGCTAGCGGGAGCGCCTACGAGCAGTACTTC. Encoded protein: CASSFSASGSAYEQYF. Complete variable domain (other parts from reference TRBV7-9 and TRBJ2-7): DTGVSQNPRHKITKRGQNVTFRCDPISEHNRLYWYRQTLGQGPEFLTYFQNEAQLEKSRLLSDRFSAERPKGSFSTLEIQRTEQGDSAMYLCASSFSASGSAYEQYFGPGTRLTVT.

V gene TRBV6-5 combines with J gene TRBJ1-2; 12 bases line up with TRBD1. The CDR3 length is 14 residues. The germline gives CDR1 MNHEY, CDR2 SVGAGI. Germline trimming cut 7 bases from V and 5 bases from J; bases unmatched to any gene: 5. The CDR3 region has the DNA TGTGCCAGCACCCCGGGACAGGGGGCGTATGGCTACACCTTC. Its protein product is CASTPGQGAYGYTF.

The CDR3 is CASSEEKGAYGYTF. The CDR3 coding sequence is TGTGCCAGCAGTGAAGAAAAGGGGGCTTATGGCTACACCTTC. This rearrangement joins TRBV6-1 to TRBJ1-2; TRBD1 agrees at 7 bases. J was trimmed by 5 bases and V by 1 base; bases with no gene match: 4. The length of the CDR3 is 14 residues. CDR1 is MNHNS, CDR2 SASEGT, per germline.

Here the CDR3 reads CASSQSWGDTQYF. CDR3 DNA: TGTGCCAGCAGCCAAAGTTGGGGCGATACGCAGTATTTT. This chain joins TRBV5-6 and TRBJ2-3, with D perhaps TRBD1 (5 bases). The V gene lost 4 bases and the J gene lost 6 bases, with 12 bases spanning the gap. The CDR3 covers 13 residues. CDR1 is SGHDT and CDR2 is YYEEEE in the germline V gene. The entire variable domain, with the rest obtained from reference TRBV5-6 and TRBJ2-3, is as follows: DAGVTQSPTHLIKTRGQQVTLRCSPKSGHDTVSWYQQALGQGPQFIFQYYEEEERQRGNFPDRFSGHQFPNYSSELNVNALLLGDSALYLCASSQSWGDTQYFGPGTRLTVL.

The chain employs TRBV4-3 and TRBJ2-1, with TRBD2 as a possible D gene (5 bases). Trimming pared 1 base from V and 4 bases from J, leaving 5 bases between. Germline CDR1 and CDR2: LGHNA and YSLEER. The CDR3 is made up of 13 amino acids. CDR3 DNA sequence: TGCGCCAGCAGCCAAGGGGAGTACAATGAGCAGTTCTTC. Translation gives CASSQGEYNEQFF.

The V gene is TRBV27, the J gene TRBJ2-4; D may be TRBD2 (6 bases). Trimming cost V 2 bases and J 1 base, with 12 bases left between them. CDR3 length equals 16 residues. Germline lookup yields CDR1 MNHEY and CDR2 SMNVEV (reference sequence). CDR3 sequence reads: CASSLGREGAKNIQYF. CDR3 DNA: TGTGCCAGCAGTTTAGGGCGGGAAGGGGCCAAAAACATTCAGTACTTC.

In DNA form, the CDR3 reads TGTGCCAGCAGCTTGGCGGTGACAGGTCAAGAGACCCAGTACTTC. Amino acids: CASSLAVTGQETQYF. The rearrangement links TRBV5-8 to TRBJ2-5, with a tentative D call TRBD1 (6 bases). The CDR3 sequence is 15 residues long. CDR1 and CDR2 (germline): SGHTS, YDEGEE. Trimming cost V 0 bases and J 2 bases, with 11 bases left between them. Looking up the rest from reference TRBV5-8 and TRBJ2-5 gives the full variable domain: EAGVTQSPTHLIKTRGQQATLRCSPISGHTSVYWYQQALGLGLQFLLWYDEGEERNRGNFPPRFSGRQFPNYSSELNVNALELEDSALYLCASSLAVTGQETQYFGPGTRLLVL.

The DNA of the CDR3 is TGTGCCAGTAGTACCGGGACTAGCCGCAGCACAGATACGCAGTATTTT. This sequence encodes CASSTGTSRSTDTQYF. The gene calls are TRBV19 and TRBJ2-3; TRBD2 matches at 9 bases. Germline-derived CDR1 and CDR2 are LNHDA and SQIVND (reference sequence). J was trimmed by 0 bases and V by 4 bases; bases with no gene match: 5. This CDR3 is 16 amino acids long.

The gene calls are TRBV11-3 and TRBJ2-1; TRBD2 matches at 9 bases. V gave up 1 base and J gave up 5 bases; unmatched junction bases: 9. The CDR3 loop spans 17 amino acids. Germline V CDR1 and CDR2: SGHNT, YENEEA. CDR3 nucleotide sequence: TGTGCCAGCAGCTTAGGAGGTTCCGGGACTAGCAACAATGAGCAGTTCTTC. It yields the protein CASSLGGSGTSNNEQFF.

The rearrangement links TRBV20-1 to TRBJ1-1; D is uncertain. Germline loops: CDR1 DFQATT, CDR2 SNEGSKA (reference sequence). The CDR3 loop spans 12 amino acids. V lost 3 bases and J 7 bases, leaving 12 bases between the germline ends. CDR3 DNA: TGCAGTGCTAGTAGCCCGCGTTATGAAGCTTTCTTT. Translating gives CSASSPRYEAFF.

The J gene is TRBJ1-1, the V gene TRBV5-1; TRBD1 is a possible D gene (5 bases). V was trimmed by 4 bases and J by 5 bases, leaving 21 bases between them. This CDR3 has 16 residues. The germline gives CDR1 SGHRS, CDR2 YFSETQ. CDR3 nucleotides: TGCGCCAGCAGCCGGACATCACCCGCGGTAGAGACTGAAGCTTTCTTT. This codes for CASSRTSPAVETEAFF.

This clone has more than one count but fewer than ten. The DNA for the CDR3 is TGTGCCATCAGTGAGTCGAGGGACAGTAATGAAAAACTGTTTTTT. It encodes CAISESRDSNEKLFF. This rearrangement joins TRBV10-3 to TRBJ1-4; 7 bases agree with TRBD1. The CDR3 extends over 15 amino acids. J lost 4 bases, V lost 0 bases, and 2 bases had no gene match. Per the germline V gene, CDR1 is ENHRY and CDR2 is SYGVKD.

This chain uses TRBV6-5 with TRBJ1-6; D unclear. This CDR3 region has 12 residues. V was pared by 2 bases and J by 7 bases, with 3 bases between. Germline CDR1 reads MNHEY; CDR2 reads SVGAGI. The CDR3 coding sequence is TGTGCCAGCAGTTACGTAAATTCACCCCTCCACTTT. It encodes CASSYVNSPLHF.

This clone is a singleton in its sample. This chain uses TRBV19 with TRBJ2-5; D unclear. The CDR3 sequence is 10 residues long. V was clipped by 8 bases and J by 4 bases, with 5 bases between them. In germline, CDR1 is LNHDA, CDR2 SQIVND (reference sequence). CDR3 loop: CASGAETQYF. CDR3 in DNA: TGTGCCAGTGGAGCAGAGACCCAGTACTTC.